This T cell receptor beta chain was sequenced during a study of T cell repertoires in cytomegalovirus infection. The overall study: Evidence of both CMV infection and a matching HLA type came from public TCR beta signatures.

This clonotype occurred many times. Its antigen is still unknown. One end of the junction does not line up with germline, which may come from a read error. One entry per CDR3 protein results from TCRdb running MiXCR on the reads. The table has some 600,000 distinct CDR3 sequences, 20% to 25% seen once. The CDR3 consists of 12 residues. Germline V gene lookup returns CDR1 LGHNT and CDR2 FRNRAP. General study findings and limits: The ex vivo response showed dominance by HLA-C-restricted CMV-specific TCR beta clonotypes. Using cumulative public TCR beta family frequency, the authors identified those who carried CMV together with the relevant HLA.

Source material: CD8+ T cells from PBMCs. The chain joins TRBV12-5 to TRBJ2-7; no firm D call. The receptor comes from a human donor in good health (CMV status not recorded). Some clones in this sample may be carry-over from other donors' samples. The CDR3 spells CASGLGDYEQYF. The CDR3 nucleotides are TGTGCTAGTGGCTTGGGCGACTACGAGCAGTACTTC.